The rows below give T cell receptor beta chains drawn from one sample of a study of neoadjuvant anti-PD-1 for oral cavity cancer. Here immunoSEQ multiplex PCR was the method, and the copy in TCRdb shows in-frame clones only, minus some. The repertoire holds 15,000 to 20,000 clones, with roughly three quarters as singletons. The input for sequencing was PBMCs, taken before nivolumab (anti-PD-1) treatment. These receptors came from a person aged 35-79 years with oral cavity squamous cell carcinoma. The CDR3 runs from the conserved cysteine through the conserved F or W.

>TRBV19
CASTIGTGNGYGYTF
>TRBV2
CASSSLGQGANGYTF
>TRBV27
CASRTGVGQGYGYTF
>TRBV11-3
CASSTSAGGYNEQFF
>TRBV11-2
CASSFRRGRVNTEAFF
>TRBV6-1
CASDFTGATEAFF
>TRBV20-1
CSAFPGDTQYF
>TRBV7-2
CASSSATGSSYEQYF
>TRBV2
CASSVSQGAGGYTF
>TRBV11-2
CASSPNPGMNTQYF
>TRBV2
CASSPSGSYSNQPQHF
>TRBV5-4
CASSSGGSGLTDTQYF
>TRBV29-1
CSVVVGTANTEAFF
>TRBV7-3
CASSYTLAGPGNEQFF
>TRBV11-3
CASSLASGGLSTGELFF
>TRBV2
CASRVRVGAYEQYF
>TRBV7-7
CASSLALGQGNNEQFF
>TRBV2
CASGTVRVTGELFF
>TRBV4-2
CASSQDTASPSSGNTIYF
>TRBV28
CASSPQGLAGPTDTQYF
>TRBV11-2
CASGYLAGGSYEQYF
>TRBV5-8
CASSDRDPDAYEQYF
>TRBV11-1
CASSLRQGSGYTF
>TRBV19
CASSINQGDGEQFF
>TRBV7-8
CASSFAGTEYEQYF
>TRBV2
CASRQLSNQPQHF
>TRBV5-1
CASSTRSGSNNEQFF
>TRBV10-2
CASRKLGYEQYF
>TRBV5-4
CASSLTGTSGSTDTQYF
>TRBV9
CASSVEGNGDDDTGELFF
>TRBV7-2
CASSGGTGAANYGYTF
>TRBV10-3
CAIRVSAGELFF
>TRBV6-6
CARTDGPEQYF
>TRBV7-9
CASSLSGGRSGANVLTF
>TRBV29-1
CSVEFGGRTGELFF
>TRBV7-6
CASSLRTGDQPQHF
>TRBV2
CASTTGRISYNEQFF
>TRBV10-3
CAISESGGGTEAFF
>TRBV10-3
CAITGRSNTGELFF
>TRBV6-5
CASRADRETQYF
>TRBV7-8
CASSSIEGYEQYF
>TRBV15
CATSGGVGRGQPQHF
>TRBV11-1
CASSLAAKGSAFF
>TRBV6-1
CASSVSRGTAGELFF
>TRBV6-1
CASSEAAGGVRETQYF
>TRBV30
CAWDRGLNTEAFF
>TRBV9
CASSVGSTSAVEQYF
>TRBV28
CASSPGDRGSYEQYF
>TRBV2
CASRRQDVYEQYF
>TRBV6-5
CASSYDGTTGEKLFF